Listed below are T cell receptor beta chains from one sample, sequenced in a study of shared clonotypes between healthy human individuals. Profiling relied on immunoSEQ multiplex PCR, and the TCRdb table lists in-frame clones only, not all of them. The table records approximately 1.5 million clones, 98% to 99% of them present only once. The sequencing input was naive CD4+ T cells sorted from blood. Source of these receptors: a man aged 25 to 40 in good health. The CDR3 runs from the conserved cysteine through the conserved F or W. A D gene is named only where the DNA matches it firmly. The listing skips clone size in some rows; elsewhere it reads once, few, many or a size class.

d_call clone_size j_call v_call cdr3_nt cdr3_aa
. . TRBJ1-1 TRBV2 TGTGCCAGCAGCCAAGGGCAGGCAATCACTGAAGCTTTCTTT CASSQGQAITEAFF
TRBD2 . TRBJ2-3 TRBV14 TGTGCCAGCAGCCAGGGGACTAGCGGGAGTATTAAGACAGATACGCAGTATTTT CASSQGTSGSIKTDTQYF
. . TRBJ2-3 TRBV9 TGTGCCAGCAGCGTGGGACGGGGACCCGGCACAGATACGCAGTATTTT CASSVGRGPGTDTQYF
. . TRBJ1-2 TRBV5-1 TGCGCCAGCAGCACGTCCAACACCTGGGGCCTATTCTATGGCTACACCTTC CASSTSNTWGLFYGYTF
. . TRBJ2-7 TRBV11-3 TGTGCCAGCAGCTTAGAGCCAGCGGAGGCCTACGAGCAGTACTTC CASSLEPAEAYEQYF
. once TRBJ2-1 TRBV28 TGTGCCAGCTGGGGGGGACAGTTAGTTGGTGAGCAGTTCTTC CASWGGQLVGEQFF
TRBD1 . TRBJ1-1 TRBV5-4 TGTGCCAGCAGCGGGTGGACCCGGGACAGGGACCTTGAAGCTTTCTTT CASSGWTRDRDLEAFF
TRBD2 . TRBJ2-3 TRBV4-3 TGCGCCAGCAGCCAGGTAGCGGGAGCTACGCAGTATTTT CASSQVAGATQYF
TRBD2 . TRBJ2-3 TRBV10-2 TGCGCCAGCAGAAGTTTACCGGGACTAGTGAAAGAGGGTACGCAGTATTTT CASRSLPGLVKEGTQYF
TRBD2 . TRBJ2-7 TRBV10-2 TGCGCCAGCAAGGCTAGCGGGAGGATAGGTTACGAGCAGTACTTC CASKASGRIGYEQYF
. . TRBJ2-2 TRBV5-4 TGTGCCAGCAGCTTGCCTAAAGGCACCGGGGAGCTGTTTTTT CASSLPKGTGELFF
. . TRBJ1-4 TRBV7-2 TGTGCCAGCAGTCAGGGTCGAGGGGAAAAACTGTTTTTT CASSQGRGEKLFF
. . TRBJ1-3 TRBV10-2 TGCGCCAGCAGTGAGTTGTACTCTGGAAACACCATATATTTT CASSELYSGNTIYF
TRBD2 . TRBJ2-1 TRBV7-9 TGTGCCAGCCGTCTAGCGGGAGGACGCAATGAGCAGTTCTTC CASRLAGGRNEQFF
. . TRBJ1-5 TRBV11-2 TGTGCCAGCAGCCAGGGGACCAATCAGCCCCAGCATTTT CASSQGTNQPQHF
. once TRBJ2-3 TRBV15 TGTGCCACCAGCAGAGCGACATCGGGCGTTACTTATACGCAGTATTTT CATSRATSGVTYTQYF
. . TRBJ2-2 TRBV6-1 TGTGCCAGCACCCCTCTCGGGGTTACCGGGGAGCTGTTTTTT CASTPLGVTGELFF
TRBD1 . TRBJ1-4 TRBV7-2 TGTGCCAGCAGCTCCTCCGGGACAGGTAGTGAAAAACTGTTTTTT CASSSSGTGSEKLFF
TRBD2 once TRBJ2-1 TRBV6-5 TGTGCCAGCAGACTAGCGGGAGGGCCGCACAATGAGCAGTTCTTC CASRLAGGPHNEQFF
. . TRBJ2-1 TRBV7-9 TGTGCCAGCTCCGGAAGGGGGAGCTCCTACAATGAGCAGTTCTTC CASSGRGSSYNEQFF
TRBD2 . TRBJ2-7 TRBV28 TGTGCCAGCAGTTTAACTAGCGGGAGTTTCGACGAGCAGTACTTC CASSLTSGSFDEQYF
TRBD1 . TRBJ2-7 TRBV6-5 TGTGCCAGCAGTTACTCGATCTTAGACAGGGGCGACGAGCAGTACTTC CASSYSILDRGDEQYF
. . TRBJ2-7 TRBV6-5 TGTGCCAGCAGAAGAGATAGTTACGAGCAGTACTTC CASRRDSYEQYF
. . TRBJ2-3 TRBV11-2 TGTGCCAGCAGCTTTAGCTTTAGTACGCAGTATTTT CASSFSFSTQYF